One sample yielded the 20 T cell receptor beta chains listed below, sequenced in a study of radiation and T cells in renal cell carcinoma. The time point is: blood 2 weeks post-SBRT. The treatment is: 15 Gy SBRT to primary tumor, nephrectomy 4 weeks later. Here immunoSEQ multiplex PCR was the method, and the copy in TCRdb shows in-frame clones only, minus some. The data contain around 130,000 clones, 75% to 90% of them singletons. This material consisted of blood, taken from a patient whose treatment included radiotherapy and nephrectomy. The receptors shown here come from a woman aged 55-70 years with renal cell carcinoma.

The chain employs TRBV2 and TRBJ2-7; TRBD1 might be the D (6 bases). Per the germline V gene, CDR1 is SNHLY and CDR2 is FYNNEI. This CDR3 region has 14 residues. V dropped 9 bases and J dropped 3 bases, with 18 bases sitting between them. The CDR3 spells CASNQGNRIYEQYF. The CDR3 nucleotides read TGTGCCAGTAACCAGGGGAATAGGATCTACGAGCAGTACTTC.

This chain joins TRBV5-6 and TRBJ1-1; possibly TRBD1 for D (6 bases). CDR3 length equals 14 residues. Germline CDR1 reads SGHDT; CDR2 reads YYEEEE. Deletions cut 2 bases from V and 4 bases from J, with 12 bases between. The CDR3 nucleotides are TGTGCCAGCAGCTTTGCGGACAGACTCACTGAAGCTTTCTTT. Protein: CASSFADRLTEAFF.

With regard to this clone: The same CDR3 also results from other DNA sequences found in this sample. The genes are TRBV20-1 and TRBJ1-2; D gene unclear. The germline V and J ends were trimmed by 5 bases and 8 bases, with 6 bases remaining between them. There are 9 residues in the CDR3. The V gene's germline CDR1 is DFQATT and CDR2 SNEGSKA (reference sequence). The CDR3 DNA reads TGCAGTGCTGAACGCGGCTACACCTTC. Protein product: CSAERGYTF.

The rearrangement links TRBV5-1 to TRBJ1-1; D remains ambiguous. Deletions cut 4 bases from V and 4 bases from J, with 11 bases between. The CDR3 loop spans 13 amino acids. Germline CDR1 SGHRS, CDR2 YFSETQ. This CDR3 is CASSPLIGTEAFF. The CDR3 DNA sequence: TGCGCCAGCAGCCCGCTTATAGGCACTGAAGCTTTCTTT.

This chain joins TRBV19 and TRBJ2-5, with D maybe TRBD2 (6 bases). Germline V gene data show CDR1 as LNHDA and CDR2 as SQIVND (reference sequence). The length of the CDR3 is 13 residues. With 5 bases removed from V and 2 bases from J, the gap between germline ends came to 9 bases. In nucleotides, the CDR3 is TGTGCCAGTAGTGGGGGGAGTCAAGAGACCCAGTACTTC. This sequence encodes CASSGGSQETQYF.

The CDR3 bases are TGTGCCAGCACTGGGGAGGGGGCTCCTGAAGCTTTCTTT. This translates into CASTGEGAPEAFF. The J gene is TRBJ1-1, the V gene TRBV27, with 7 bases identical to TRBD1. The germline CDR1 and CDR2 sequences are MNHEY and SMNVEV (reference sequence). The CDR3 is made up of 13 amino acids. Unmatched junction bases numbered 8, after V lost 7 bases and J lost 6 bases.

The rearrangement links TRBV10-2 to TRBJ1-5, with D hard to call. Per germline, CDR1 WSHSY and CDR2 SAAADI. The CDR3 totals 13 residues. With 5 bases removed from V and 1 base from J, the gap between germline ends came to 6 bases. CDR3 coding DNA: TGCGCCAGCAGTCTGGGCAGCAATCAGCCCCAGCATTTT. As protein: CASSLGSNQPQHF.

The chain employs TRBV6-5 and TRBJ1-1; unclear D gene. In germline, CDR1 is MNHEY, CDR2 SVGAGI. This CDR3 spans 15 amino acids. Trimming shortened V by 4 bases and J by 0 bases, and 12 bases separated the two germline ends. The CDR3 sequence is CASSFLDRLNTEAFF. As DNA, the CDR3 is TGTGCCAGCAGTTTTTTGGACCGATTGAACACTGAAGCTTTCTTT.

The chain joins TRBV11-2 to TRBJ1-6, with D maybe TRBD1 (6 bases). CDR1 is SGHAT, CDR2 FQNNGV, per germline. Trimming pared 5 bases from V and 11 bases from J, leaving 13 bases between. The CDR3 sequence is 13 residues long. The CDR3 region is CASSAEGGTPLHF. The CDR3 nucleotides are TGTGCCAGCAGCGCTGAAGGGGGGACACCCCTCCACTTT. The whole variable domain, remainder taken from reference TRBV11-2 and TRBJ1-6, is EAGVAQSPRYKIIEKRQSVAFWCNPISGHATLYWYQQILGQGPKLLIQFQNNGVVDDSQLPKDRFSAERLKGVDSTLKIQPAKLEDSAVYLCASSAEGGTPLHFGNGTRLTVT.

V is TRBV7-2 and J is TRBJ1-5; no reliable D call. The CDR3 contains 15 residues. CDR1 and CDR2 from the germline V gene are SGHTA and FQGNSA. Trimming cost V 1 base and J 1 base, with 8 bases left between them. The CDR3 DNA reads TGTGCCAGCAGCTTAGATGGAGGGAGCAATCAGCCCCAGCATTTT. This gives the protein CASSLDGGSNQPQHF.

The chain links TRBV11-1 to TRBJ2-1; D unresolved. Germline CDR1 reads SGHAT; CDR2 reads FQDESV (reference sequence). The CDR3 consists of 15 residues. V was clipped by 1 base and J by 8 bases, with 15 bases between them. Written as DNA, the CDR3 is TGTGCCAGCAGCTTAGATCCGACCTCCGCGGATGAGCAGTTCTTC. This encodes CASSLDPTSADEQFF.

The chain uses TRBV5-4 and TRBJ1-1; D is unresolved. Germline V CDR1 and CDR2: SGHNT, YYREEE (reference sequence). The CDR3 loop spans 12 amino acids. With 2 bases removed from V and 7 bases from J, the gap between germline ends came to 9 bases. The CDR3 loop reads CASSFRGLEAFF. The DNA of the CDR3 is TGTGCCAGCAGCTTTCGAGGTCTTGAAGCTTTCTTT. The complete variable domain, with remaining parts taken from reference TRBV5-4 and TRBJ1-1, reads ETGVTQSPTHLIKTRGQQVTLRCSSQSGHNTVSWYQQALGQGPQFIFQYYREEENGRGNFPPRFSGLQFPNYSSELNVNALELDDSALYLCASSFRGLEAFFGQGTRLTVV.

The V and J genes are TRBV18 and TRBJ1-2; tentatively, D is TRBD1 (6 bases). Germline values: CDR1 KGHSH, CDR2 LQKENI. This CDR3 comprises 15 residues. V gave up 6 bases and J gave up 5 bases, with 19 bases separating them. This chain's CDR3 is CASSPTLAGTYGYTF. CDR3 nucleotide sequence: TGTGCCAGCTCTCCTACGCTTGCGGGGACATATGGCTACACCTTC. The whole variable domain, filled in from reference TRBV18 and TRBJ1-2, reads NAGVMQNPRHLVRRRGQEARLRCSPMKGHSHVYWYRQLPEEGLKFMVYLQKENIIDESGMPKERFSAEFPKEGPSILRIQQVVRGDSAAYFCASSPTLAGTYGYTFGSGTRLTVV.

The genes are TRBV29-1 and TRBJ1-2, with D uncertain. Per the germline V gene, CDR1 is SQVTM and CDR2 is ANQGSEA. V shed 1 base and J shed 4 bases, with 13 bases lying between them. The CDR3 is 14 residues long. This chain's CDR3 is CSVEGEPRAYGYTF. The CDR3 DNA is TGCAGCGTTGAAGGGGAACCTCGGGCCTATGGCTACACCTTC.

The J gene is TRBJ1-2, the V gene TRBV5-1; the D gene is possibly TRBD1 (5 bases). V dropped 0 bases and J dropped 7 bases, with 10 bases sitting between them. This CDR3 contains 13 residues. Per the germline V gene, CDR1 is SGHRS and CDR2 is YFSETQ. CDR3 DNA: TGCGCCAGCAGCTTGGGGGGCGAGAGTGGCTACACCTTC. This gives the protein CASSLGGESGYTF.

The chain has TRBV5-1 and TRBJ1-4; 8 bases are a match to TRBD1. This CDR3 contains 16 residues. The germline V gene has CDR1 SGHRS and CDR2 YFSETQ. Unmatched junction bases numbered 11, after V lost 4 bases and J lost 6 bases. CDR3: CASSPRDETGDEKLFF. In DNA, the CDR3 is TGCGCCAGCAGCCCTAGGGATGAGACAGGGGATGAAAAACTGTTTTTT.

The V and J genes are TRBV2 and TRBJ2-7; 7 positions match TRBD2. This CDR3 is built from 15 residues. Unmatched junction bases numbered 11, after V lost 7 bases and J lost 2 bases. Germline lookup yields CDR1 SNHLY and CDR2 FYNNEI. CDR3 sequence (DNA): TGTGCCAGCACCACTCCCGGACTAGAGACCTACGAGCAGTACTTC. This translates into CASTTPGLETYEQYF.

This clone was seen once. The chain is built from TRBV7-9 and TRBJ2-2; perhaps TRBD2 as D (7 bases). With 5 bases removed from V and 11 bases from J, the gap between germline ends came to 24 bases. The germline CDR1 and CDR2 sequences are SEHNR and FQNEAQ (reference sequence). This CDR3 region has 16 residues. CDR3 sequence (DNA): TGTGCCAGCAGCCCAAGTGGGGGGGCCCGTAACAGTGAGCTGTTTTTT. This codes for CASSPSGGARNSELFF.

The chain uses TRBV15 and TRBJ2-1; a possible D gene is TRBD2 (5 bases). This CDR3 has 16 residues. Trimming removed 8 bases from V and 4 bases from J, with 21 bases in between. Germline assignment: CDR1 LNHNV and CDR2 YYDKDF (reference sequence). The CDR3 loop is CATSRAPDSAYNEQFF. CDR3 DNA sequence: TGTGCCACCTCCCGAGCCCCGGACTCAGCATACAATGAGCAGTTCTTC.

This clone was seen only a few times. The chain links TRBV19 to TRBJ1-1, with TRBD1 matching 10 bases. Germline loops: CDR1 LNHDA, CDR2 SQIVND (reference sequence). CDR3 length equals 14 residues. Trimming took 6 bases from V and 1 from J; bases not matched to a gene: 2. CDR3 loop: CASRDRGPNTEAFF. The CDR3 region has the DNA TGTGCCAGTAGAGACAGGGGGCCGAACACTGAAGCTTTCTTT.